These 14 T cell receptor beta chains share one sample of origin, sequenced in a study of blood T cell repertoires in COVID-19. Clones were sequenced by immunoSEQ multiplex PCR, and TCRdb holds only the in-frame ones, with some missing. The sample records fewer than 500,000 clones, 87% being singletons. The sequencing sample was made of PBMCs or T cells enriched from blood (not recorded which). These receptors came from a woman younger than 35 who had recovered from COVID-19.

This chain connects TRBV6-5 to TRBJ1-5, with D maybe TRBD1 (5 bases). V lost 8 bases and J lost 10, with 18 bases in between. The CDR3 covers 13 residues. Germline V lookup: CDR1 MNHEY, CDR2 SVGAGI. CDR3 sequence reads: CASWGLRSGPQHF. The CDR3 nucleotides read TGTGCCAGCTGGGGACTCCGCAGTGGTCCCCAGCATTTT.

This sequence joins TRBV29-1 and TRBJ2-7; a possible D gene is TRBD1 (5 bases). This CDR3 spans 11 amino acids. Germline assignment: CDR1 SQVTM and CDR2 ANQGSEA. The germline V and J ends were trimmed by 6 bases and 1 base, with 7 bases remaining between them. CDR3: CSVRQSYEQYF. The CDR3 coding sequence is TGCAGCGTGAGACAGTCCTACGAGCAGTACTTC.

The J gene is TRBJ1-6, the V gene TRBV6-2 or TRBV6-3; maybe TRBD1 (5 bases). This CDR3 contains 16 residues. Trimming shortened V by 4 bases and J by 0 bases, and 10 bases separated the two germline ends. CDR1 and CDR2 (germline): MNHEY, SVGEGT. DNA for the CDR3: TGTGCCAGCAGTTGGGGGAGGAGCTCCTATAATTCACCCCTCCACTTT. Protein sequence: CASSWGRSSYNSPLHF.

CDR3 loop: CAWSVHSNQPQHF. The DNA for the CDR3 is TGTGCCTGGAGTGTACATAGCAATCAGCCCCAGCATTTT. J is TRBJ1-5 and V is TRBV30, with unresolved D. Germline values: CDR1 GTSNPN, CDR2 SVGIG (reference sequence). V was pared by 0 bases and J by 0 bases, with 3 bases between. The CDR3 runs 13 residues.

CDR3 amino acids: CASSLNAGDTEAFF. The DNA of the CDR3 is TGTGCCAGCAGTTTAAACGCCGGGGACACTGAAGCTTTCTTT. The V call is TRBV27, the J call TRBJ1-1; D gene uncertain. In germline, CDR1 is MNHEY, CDR2 SMNVEV (reference sequence). Trimming took 2 bases from V and 3 from J, leaving 10 bases between them. CDR3 length: 14 residues.

The chain has TRBV28 and TRBJ1-5; D possibly corresponds to TRBD1 (5 bases). The germline gives CDR1 MDHEN, CDR2 SYDVKM. V dropped 7 bases and J dropped 5 bases, with 15 bases sitting between them. This CDR3 has 14 residues. CDR3 nucleotide sequence: TGTGCCAGCAACTTGATCCAGGGTCATCAGCCCCAGCATTTT. The encoded protein is CASNLIQGHQPQHF. Looking up the rest from reference TRBV28 and TRBJ1-5 gives the full variable domain: DVKVTQSSRYLVKRTGEKVFLECVQDMDHENMFWYRQDPGLGLRLIYFSYDVKMKEKGDIPEGYSVSREKKERFSLILESASTNQTSMYLCASNLIQGHQPQHFGDGTRLSIL.

The rearrangement joins TRBV10-3 to TRBJ1-2, with 9 nucleotides matching TRBD1. The CDR3 has 14 residues. V trimming: 6 bases; J trimming: 5 bases; junction bases outside the gene matches: 7. Germline loops: CDR1 ENHRY, CDR2 SYGVKD. The CDR3 DNA is TGTGCCATCAGCCCCGACAGGGGGTTTTATGGCTACACCTTC. It specifies CAISPDRGFYGYTF.

The chain uses TRBV2 and TRBJ1-2; D may be TRBD1 (5 bases). CDR3 length: 13 amino acids. V lost 7 bases, J lost 7 bases, and 16 bases lay in between. Per germline, CDR1 SNHLY and CDR2 FYNNEI. The CDR3 bases are TGTGCCAGCACCGAGACAAGGCAGGGTGGCTACACCTTC. Its protein product is CASTETRQGGYTF.

V and J are TRBV6-5 and TRBJ1-1; D remains unclear. This CDR3 region has 13 residues. CDR1 MNHEY and CDR2 SVGAGI come from the germline V gene. V gave up 5 bases and J gave up 11 bases, with 18 bases separating them. CDR3: CASSPREATRAFF. CDR3 in DNA: TGTGCCAGCAGTCCCCGGGAGGCGACAAGGGCTTTCTTT.

V usage is TRBV3-1 (or the pseudogene TRBV3-2) and J usage is TRBJ1-2; possibly TRBD1 for D (6 bases). This CDR3 comprises 15 residues. Trimming stripped 4 bases from V and 1 base from J, with 13 bases between. The germline CDR1 and CDR2 sequences are LGHDT and YNNKEL (reference sequence). CDR3 amino acids: CASSLWTALNYGYTF. DNA for the CDR3: TGTGCCAGCAGCCTCTGGACAGCACTTAACTATGGCTACACCTTC.

This chain joins TRBV28 and TRBJ2-1; 13 bases match TRBD2. The CDR3 length is 16 residues. Germline V CDR1 and CDR2: MDHEN, SYDVKM. J lost 0 bases, V lost 6 bases, and 2 bases had no gene match. The CDR3 region is CASSRTSGGSYNEQFF. In DNA form, the CDR3 reads TGTGCCAGCAGCCGGACTAGCGGGGGCTCCTACAATGAGCAGTTCTTC.

This rearrangement joins TRBV5-6 to TRBJ1-1; 10 bases match TRBD1. CDR1 and CDR2 (germline): SGHDT, YYEEEE. With V trimmed by 4 bases and J by 0 bases, 9 bases remained unmatched. This CDR3 is 17 amino acids long. CDR3 in DNA: TGTGCCAGCAGCCCGGACAGGGGGTTAGTCGTGAACACTGAAGCTTTCTTT. It specifies CASSPDRGLVVNTEAFF.

In this sample, this clone turned up once. V gene TRBV5-4 combines with J gene TRBJ1-1; possibly TRBD1 for D (5 bases). The CDR3 has 14 amino acids. Per germline, CDR1 SGHNT and CDR2 YYREEE (reference sequence). With 1 base removed from V and 1 base from J, the gap between germline ends came to 8 bases. CDR3 protein: CASSLTGSNTEAFF. In nucleotides, the CDR3 is TGTGCCAGCAGCTTGACAGGTTCGAACACTGAAGCTTTCTTT.

The chain uses TRBV30 and TRBJ1-4; 8 bases fit TRBD1. The CDR3 covers 15 residues. The ends lost 2 bases at V and 2 bases at J; junction bases unmatched: 4. Germline CDR1 is GTSNPN and CDR2 is SVGIG (reference sequence). CDR3 in DNA: TGTGCCTGGAGTCCCCGGACAGGGACTAATGAAAAACTGTTTTTT. Translating it yields CAWSPRTGTNEKLFF.